The T cell receptor (beta chain) described here comes from a study of T cell responses to AZD1222 COVID-19 vaccine. Study results and caveats: Spike-specific TCR repertoires showed rising breadth and depth after two AZD1222 doses. Clonal diversity was possibly underestimated; the donors were predominantly white British and more often female.

This clone was found a few times. Its antigen is still unknown. Clones were read by immunoSEQ multiplex PCR, and TCRdb kept only the in-frame ones, dropping some. The sample carries roughly 150,000 clones, 85% to 95% recorded once. Source: peripheral blood, taken on day 0 of AZD1222 vaccination. This clonotype was sampled from an adult in good health.

The CDR3 sequence is CASSQGAGQPQHF. CDR3 DNA sequence: TGTGCCAGCAGCCAGGGGGCCGGTCAGCCCCAGCATTTT. This sequence joins TRBV7-3 and TRBJ1-5, with 8 positions matching TRBD1. The CDR3 spans 13 residues. The germline V gene encodes CDR1 SGHTA and CDR2 FQGTGA. V gave up 5 bases and J gave up 6 bases; unmatched junction bases: 3.